The clone carrying this T cell receptor (beta chain) was observed a handful of times. The germline gives CDR1 LGHNA, CDR2 YSLEER. V gave up 7 bases and J gave up 9 bases, with 13 bases separating them. This CDR3 contains 13 residues. This sample is drawn from a study of beta chain features in type 1 diabetes. The isolated RNA, all of it, was reverse transcribed, so expressed TCRB transcripts were what got sequenced. The method was immunoSEQ multiplex PCR; TCRdb's version includes in-frame clones alone and lacks a portion of them. Here the sample spans 130,000 to 150,000 clones, roughly a tenth being singletons.

The chain employs TRBV4-3 and TRBJ1-6; D remains ambiguous. The sequence was collected from a man between 18 and 29 years old in good health. The sample consisted of central memory CD4+ T cells from blood. The CDR3 DNA reads TGCGCCAGCACCCTTGGAGGGAGTTCACCCCTCCACTTT. Protein sequence: CASTLGGSSPLHF.